The rows below give T cell receptor beta chains drawn from one sample of a study of shared clonotypes between healthy human individuals. TCRdb's table, derived via immunoSEQ multiplex PCR, lists solely in-frame clones and lacks some. The sample has 950,000 to 1,100,000 clones; about 70% are singletons. The material sequenced was memory CD4+ T cells sorted from blood. These receptors came from a man aged 18 to 29 in good health. Each CDR3 is given with its conserved first and last residue. The D gene is left open where the match is weak. Clone size, where shown, is once, few, many, or a class for clones that have expanded.

TRBJ1-1 | - | TRBV5-1 | - | TGCGCCAGCAGCCCCGGACCGGGGAACACTGAAGCTTTCTTT | CASSPGPGNTEAFF
TRBJ1-1 | - | TRBV5-1 | - | TGCGCCAGCAGCTTGACCACCGGGACCGGGAACACTGAAGCTTTCTTT | CASSLTTGTGNTEAFF
TRBJ1-2 | - | TRBV10-3 | - | TGTGCCATCAGTGCTAATCAGGAGGGTAACTATGGCTACACCTTC | CAISANQEGNYGYTF
TRBJ2-2 | - | TRBV29-1 | - | TGCAGCGTTGAAGTGACCGGGACCGGGGAGCTGTTTTTT | CSVEVTGTGELFF
TRBJ2-7 | - | TRBV6-5 | TRBD1 | TGTGCCAGCAGTCCCCCCGGGACAGGGGGGGAGCAGTACTTC | CASSPPGTGGEQYF
TRBJ1-1 | - | TRBV2 | TRBD1 | TGTGCCAGCAGGCCACAGGGGGATCGCACTGAAGCTTTCTTT | CASRPQGDRTEAFF
TRBJ2-7 | - | TRBV18 | - | TGTGCCAGCTCCCAGGGGGAGGGTTCCACCTACGAGCAGTACTTC | CASSQGEGSTYEQYF
TRBJ1-5 | - | TRBV19 | TRBD1 | TGTGCCAGTAGCGCCGGGACAGGGGGTCAGCCCCAGCATTTT | CASSAGTGGQPQHF
TRBJ2-1 | - | TRBV6-4 | - | TGTGCCAGCAGTGTGCAGAACGGGGACAACAATGAGCAGTTCTTC | CASSVQNGDNNEQFF
TRBJ1-6 | few | TRBV30 | TRBD1 | TGTGCCTGGAGAGACCCGGACAGGGAAGGGTCACCCCTCCACTTT | CAWRDPDREGSPLHF
TRBJ2-5 | - | TRBV5-4 | TRBD1 | TGTGCCAGCAGATCCGACAGGGCACTACAAGAGACCCAGTACTTC | CASRSDRALQETQYF
TRBJ2-3 | once | TRBV30 | - | TGTGCCTGGAGTTGGCAGGCTAGCACAGATACGCAGTATTTT | CAWSWQASTDTQYF
TRBJ2-7 | - | TRBV29-1 | TRBD1 | TGCAGCGCAGGGGGTTACGAGCAGTACTTC | CSAGGYEQYF
TRBJ1-1 | - | TRBV6-5 | - | TGTGCCAGCACCCGAATGCGGGGCACTGAAGCTTTCTTT | CASTRMRGTEAFF
TRBJ1-1 | - | TRBV19 | - | TGTGCCAGTAGTAGGACGACCTGGGCTTTAAAGACTGAAGCTTTCTTT | CASSRTTWALKTEAFF
TRBJ1-2 | - | TRBV30 | - | TGTGCCTGGAGTTCCAGGAGCCGTTCTAACTATGGCTACACCTTC | CAWSSRSRSNYGYTF
TRBJ2-7 | few | TRBV19 | - | TGTGCCAGTAGCGTAAGGAGAGGGGACAAGACCTACGAGCAGTACTTC | CASSVRRGDKTYEQYF
TRBJ2-5 | few | TRBV15 | - | TGTGCCACCAGCAGAGGACAGGCACAAGAGACCCAGTACTTC | CATSRGQAQETQYF
TRBJ2-5 | once | TRBV30 | - | TGTGCCTGGATACCAGGCGGAGAGACCCAGTACTTC | CAWIPGGETQYF
TRBJ1-6 | - | TRBV5-1 | TRBD1 | TGCGCCAGCAGCTTGGCGTGGGACAGTGGGGTGTCACCCCTCCACTTT | CASSLAWDSGVSPLHF
TRBJ2-5 | - | TRBV28 | - | TGTGCCAGCAGTCCCCCCCGGCTAAGTCAAGAGACCCAGTACTTC | CASSPPRLSQETQYF
TRBJ1-2 | - | TRBV25-1 | - | TGTGCCAGCAGCGGTCCGCTGGTGGGGGGCTACACCTTC | CASSGPLVGGYTF
TRBJ2-7 | - | TRBV19 | TRBD2 | TGTGCCAGCACCCAGGACGGGGGGGCCCCCTACGAGCAGTACTTC | CASTQDGGAPYEQYF
TRBJ1-1 | - | TRBV11-3 | TRBD1 | TGTGCCAGCGCCGACAGGGGAGGCACTGAAGCTTTCTTT | CASADRGGTEAFF
TRBJ2-7 | - | TRBV11-3 | TRBD2 | TGTGCCAGCAGCCTAGCGGGAGGTAACGAGCAGTACTTC | CASSLAGGNEQYF
TRBJ2-1 | - | TRBV19 | TRBD2 | TGTGCCAGTAGTACACCTAGCGGGAGTCGCAATGAGCAGTTCTTC | CASSTPSGSRNEQFF
TRBJ2-1 | many | TRBV5-1 | TRBD2 | TGCGCCAGCAGCAAGGGTCCGGGGGGTGAGCAGTTCTTC | CASSKGPGGEQFF
TRBJ1-1 | - | TRBV7-2 | TRBD1 | TGTGCCAGCAGCATCGACAGGGTGGGGAACACTGAAGCTTTCTTT | CASSIDRVGNTEAFF
TRBJ1-5 | once | TRBV6-6 | - | TGTGCCAGCAGTTACACCCAATATAGCAATCAGCCCCAGCATTTT | CASSYTQYSNQPQHF
TRBJ1-5 | - | TRBV5-6 | - | TGTGCCAGCAGCTTGTTGTTAGGCAATCAGCCCCAGCATTTT | CASSLLLGNQPQHF
TRBJ2-1 | - | TRBV5-1 | TRBD2 | TGCGCCAGCAGCCAAACTAGCGTTTCCTACAATGAGCAGTTCTTC | CASSQTSVSYNEQFF
TRBJ2-7 | - | TRBV6-1 | TRBD2 | TGTGGCTCGGGCGGGGGGGCGCGCGAGCAGTACTTC | CGSGGGAREQYF